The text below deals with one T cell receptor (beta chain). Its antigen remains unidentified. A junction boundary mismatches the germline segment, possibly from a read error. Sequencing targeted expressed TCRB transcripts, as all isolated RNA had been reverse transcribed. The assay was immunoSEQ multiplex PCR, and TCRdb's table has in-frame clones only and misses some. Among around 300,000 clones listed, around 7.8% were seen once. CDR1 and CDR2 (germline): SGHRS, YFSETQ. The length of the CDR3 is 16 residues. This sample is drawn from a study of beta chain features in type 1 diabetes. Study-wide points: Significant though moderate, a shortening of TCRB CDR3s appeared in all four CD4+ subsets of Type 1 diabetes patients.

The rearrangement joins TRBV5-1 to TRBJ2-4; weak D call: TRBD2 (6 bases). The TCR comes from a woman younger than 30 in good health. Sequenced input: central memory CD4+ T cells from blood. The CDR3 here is CASNLAGTLAKNIQYF. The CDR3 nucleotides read TGCGCCAGCAACTTGGCGGGGACCCTAGCCAAAAACATTCAGTACTTC.